Below, 25 T cell receptor beta chains from the same sample are listed, as sequenced in a study of blood T cells in healthy people across ages. With a J-beta primer mix and a sample-barcoded 5' primer, a second PCR ran about 7 to 11 cycles. One entry per CDR3 protein, called by TCRdb with MiXCR from the 5' RACE reads. The sample shows more than 1.4 million distinct CDR3 sequences, roughly 40% of them seen only once. Source material: blood. The origin of the receptors is a woman aged 18-35 years in good health.

Regarding this clonotype: Given the absence of the conserved phenylalanine or tryptophan at the CDR3 end, a read error is likely. The gene calls are TRBV6-5 and TRBJ1-2; weak D call: TRBD1 (5 bases). CDR3 length: 14 residues. V lost 6 bases, J lost 4 bases, and 15 bases lay in between. Germline CDR1 reads MNHEY; CDR2 reads SVGAGI. CDR3 nucleotide sequence: TGTGCCAGCAGCTTACGGGGCGCGGGCTATGGCTACACCATC. Protein: CASSLRGAGYGYTI.

The V gene is TRBV6-1, the J gene TRBJ2-3; D might be TRBD2 (6 bases). V was shortened by 1 base and J by 5 bases, with 16 bases between the two germline ends. The CDR3 sequence is 16 residues long. Germline lookup yields CDR1 MNHNS and CDR2 SASEGT. CDR3 sequence (DNA): TGTGCCAGCAGTGAAGTAATAGCGGCCCGAGGAGATACGCAGTATTTT. This translates into CASSEVIAARGDTQYF.

The gene calls are TRBV28 and TRBJ1-5; tentative D call: TRBD1 (5 bases). This CDR3 spans 14 amino acids. V lost 5 bases and J lost 6, with 14 bases in between. Per germline, CDR1 MDHEN and CDR2 SYDVKM. The CDR3 loop reads CASSAGGGGQPQHF. CDR3 coding DNA: TGTGCCAGCAGTGCGGGGGGTGGTGGTCAGCCCCAGCATTTT. Full variable domain (rest looked up from reference TRBV28 and TRBJ1-5): DVKVTQSSRYLVKRTGEKVFLECVQDMDHENMFWYRQDPGLGLRLIYFSYDVKMKEKGDIPEGYSVSREKKERFSLILESASTNQTSMYLCASSAGGGGQPQHFGDGTRLSIL.

Worth noting for this clonotype: Its ends do not fully match the called genes, so a read error is possible. This chain uses TRBV11-2 with TRBJ1-2, with a weak D call TRBD1 (5 bases). Germline assignment: CDR1 SGHAT and CDR2 FQNNGV. CDR3 length equals 16 residues. The CDR3 reads CASGLDGRGRGYGYTF. CDR3 in DNA: TGTGCCAGCGGCTTAGATGGCCGGGGCCGGGGATATGGCTACACCTTC. The variable domain in full, completed from reference TRBV11-2 and TRBJ1-2, reads EAGVAQSPRYKIIEKRQSVAFWCNPISGHATLYWYQQILGQGPKLLIQFQNNGVVDDSQLPKDRFSAERLKGVDSTLKIQPAKLEDSAVYLCASGLDGRGRGYGYTFGSGTRLTVV.

As concerns this clonotype: An end of the junction does not agree with germline; a read error may underlie this. The chain couples TRBV6-6 to TRBJ1-1; D gene unclear. Germline CDR1 MNHNY, CDR2 SVGAGI (reference sequence). The CDR3 runs 14 residues. The CDR3 region has the DNA TGTACCAGCAGTTGGGTAGGAGGAGACACTGAAGCTTTCTTT. It yields the protein CTSSWVGGDTEAFF.

This clonotype has just one count. The chain uses TRBV7-9 and TRBJ2-1, with D hard to call. CDR3 length: 14 residues. Per the germline V gene, CDR1 is SEHNR and CDR2 is FQNEAQ (reference sequence). With 7 bases removed from V and 5 bases from J, the gap between germline ends came to 15 bases. This CDR3 is CASTPQGKNNEQFF. DNA for the CDR3: TGTGCCAGCACACCACAAGGGAAGAACAATGAGCAGTTCTTC.

The table lists this clonotype with a few counts. The V and J genes are TRBV5-1 and TRBJ2-1, with a weak D call TRBD2 (6 bases). There are 15 residues in the CDR3. CDR1 and CDR2 from the germline V gene are SGHRS and YFSETQ. The ends were cut back, 0 bases at V and 4 bases at J, with 11 bases in the middle. The CDR3 DNA reads TGCGCCAGCAGCTTGGGCGGGGAAGGTTACAATGAGCAGTTCTTC. Residues: CASSLGGEGYNEQFF.

As concerns this clonotype: Mismatch with germline at one junction end may stem from a read error. The J gene is TRBJ2-7, the V gene TRBV6-5; D uncertain. Germline CDR1 is MNHEY and CDR2 is SVGAGI. This CDR3 comprises 13 residues. The CDR3, as DNA: TGTGCCAGCAGTTACTCTAGGTTCTACGGGCAGTACTTC. Its protein product is CASSYSRFYGQYF.

V is TRBV4-1 and J is TRBJ1-5; possible D gene TRBD1, 5 bases. The germline V and J ends were trimmed by 4 bases and 4 bases, with 17 bases remaining between them. The CDR3 extends over 16 amino acids. The germline V gene encodes CDR1 MGHRA and CDR2 YSYEKL. The CDR3 bases are TGCGCCAGCAGCCCGGTGCGGGACGGGAAAAATCAGCCCCAGCATTTT. The encoded protein is CASSPVRDGKNQPQHF.

The chain recombines TRBV7-8 with TRBJ2-5; D is undetermined. Trimming removed 0 bases at V and 5 bases at J, with 10 bases between. The CDR3 consists of 14 residues. Germline assignment: CDR1 SGHVS and CDR2 FQNEAQ. This chain's CDR3 is CASSLATEGETQYF. Written as DNA, the CDR3 is TGTGCCAGCAGCTTAGCGACGGAAGGGGAGACCCAGTACTTC.

V and J are TRBV12-3 or TRBV12-4 and TRBJ2-7; no clear D. The V gene lost 1 base and the J gene lost 9 bases, with 10 bases spanning the gap. The CDR3 spans 12 residues. Written as DNA, the CDR3 is TGTGCCAGCAGTTTAGGCCCGCCAAGGCAGTACTTC. This encodes CASSLGPPRQYF.

The V call is TRBV27, the J call TRBJ1-1, with D perhaps TRBD1 (6 bases). The CDR3 runs to 12 residues. CDR1 MNHEY and CDR2 SMNVEV come from the germline V gene (reference sequence). Trimming took 7 bases from V and 8 from J, leaving 14 bases between them. As DNA, the CDR3 is TGTGCCAGCACGAACCTACAGGGCGAAGCTTTCTTT. It yields the protein CASTNLQGEAFF.

This clonotype occurred a few times. This chain joins TRBV20-1 and TRBJ2-1; the match to TRBD2 covers 10 bases. There are 16 residues in the CDR3. Per the germline V gene, CDR1 is DFQATT and CDR2 is SNEGSKA (reference sequence). V lost 5 bases and J lost 8; bases outside the gene matches: 15. CDR3 sequence reads: CSAEEPGLATKHEQFF. CDR3 DNA sequence: TGCAGTGCTGAGGAACCGGGACTAGCGACAAAGCATGAGCAGTTCTTC.

CDR3 coding DNA: TGCGCCAGCAGCTCTCGGACAGGGGCCACAGATACGCAGTATTTT. Protein: CASSSRTGATDTQYF. The chain is built from TRBV5-1 and TRBJ2-3, with 9 bases fitting TRBD1. This CDR3 region has 15 residues. Germline V gene sequence: CDR1 SGHRS, CDR2 YFSETQ. The trim removed 3 bases at V and 2 bases at J, leaving 4 bases unmatched.

This clonotype was seen a few times. The rearrangement joins TRBV20-1 to TRBJ1-2; unclear D gene. The germline V gene has CDR1 DFQATT and CDR2 SNEGSKA (reference sequence). V was shortened by 6 bases and J by 8 bases, with 16 bases between the two germline ends. The CDR3 is 12 amino acids. DNA for the CDR3: TGCAGTGCACCCGATGAGGGCGGCGGCTACACCTTC. This codes for CSAPDEGGGYTF.

About this clonotype itself: This clone may be a read error of a much larger clone one base away. The CDR3 loop is CASSARDTGASYNEQFF. In DNA form, the CDR3 reads TGTGCCAGCAGCGCCAGGGATACGGGAGCGAGCTACAATGAGCAGTTCTTC. The gene calls are TRBV12-3 or TRBV12-4 and TRBJ2-1; perhaps TRBD2 as D (6 bases). This CDR3 spans 17 amino acids. Deletions cut 6 bases from V and 3 bases from J, with 21 bases between.

The chain uses TRBV20-1 and TRBJ2-7; TRBD1 matches at 8 bases. The germline CDR1 and CDR2 sequences are DFQATT and SNEGSKA (reference sequence). The CDR3 is 15 residues long. V was pared by 1 base and J by 3 bases, with 8 bases of the junction left unmatched. DNA for the CDR3: TGCAGTGCTAGAGCCCCCCAGGGGGCAAGCTACGAGCAGTACTTC. This translates into CSARAPQGASYEQYF.

This clonotype was observed a few times. The rearrangement joins TRBV20-1 to TRBJ1-6; a weak D match, TRBD1 (5 bases). Germline loops: CDR1 DFQATT, CDR2 SNEGSKA (reference sequence). The CDR3 has 14 residues. V lost 2 bases to trimming and J lost 10 bases, with 15 bases between them. The CDR3 DNA reads as TGCAGTGCTAGAACCCGACGGGACGGCTCACCCCTCCACTTT. This sequence encodes CSARTRRDGSPLHF.

This sequence joins TRBV7-2 and TRBJ2-5; tentatively, D is TRBD2 (5 bases). Germline V gives CDR1 SGHTA, CDR2 FQGNSA. V lost 4 bases and J 2 bases, leaving 11 bases between the germline ends. The length of the CDR3 is 14 residues. In DNA form, the CDR3 reads TGTGCCAGCAGCTCCAGGTGGACTCAAGAGACCCAGTACTTC. Protein product: CASSSRWTQETQYF.

A note on this clonotype: A clone one base away is much larger, so this may be a read error. The chain links TRBV7-3 to TRBJ1-2; D remains ambiguous. V lost 5 bases and J lost 3, with 10 bases in between. Germline V gives CDR1 SGHTA, CDR2 FQGTGA. The CDR3 contains 13 residues. The CDR3 nucleotides read TGTGCCAGCAGCCGACCCGGCTACTATGGCTACACCTTC. Protein: CASSRPGYYGYTF.

This clonotype showed up just a few times. The chain joins TRBV28 to TRBJ2-7, with 11 bases aligning to TRBD2. CDR1 and CDR2 (germline): MDHEN, SYDVKM. V dropped 7 bases and J dropped 5; count of bases not matched to a gene: 13. The CDR3 consists of 16 residues. The CDR3 spells CASTRLAGTSKHEQYF. In DNA, the CDR3 is TGTGCCAGCACCAGACTAGCGGGGACCTCCAAGCACGAGCAGTACTTC. The full variable domain, in which reference TRBV28 and TRBJ2-7 provide the parts outside the CDR3, is DVKVTQSSRYLVKRTGEKVFLECVQDMDHENMFWYRQDPGLGLRLIYFSYDVKMKEKGDIPEGYSVSREKKERFSLILESASTNQTSMYLCASTRLAGTSKHEQYFGPGTRLTVT.

The gene calls are TRBV30 and TRBJ1-1; maybe TRBD1 (5 bases). Trimming pared 5 bases from V and 5 bases from J, leaving 15 bases between. This CDR3 spans 13 amino acids. The germline gives CDR1 GTSNPN, CDR2 SVGIG (reference sequence). The CDR3 nucleotides read TGTGCCTGGGGAACTTCAGGGCGGACTGAAGCTTTCTTT. Amino acid sequence: CAWGTSGRTEAFF.

This clonotype was counted a few times. This chain connects TRBV2 to TRBJ2-5; tentatively, D is TRBD1 (5 bases). The CDR3 sequence is 14 residues long. Trimming took 5 bases from V and 1 from J, leaving 11 bases between them. CDR1 and CDR2 from the germline V gene are SNHLY and FYNNEI. The CDR3 spells CASSSRQFQETQYF. CDR3 in DNA: TGTGCCAGCAGTTCCAGACAGTTCCAAGAGACCCAGTACTTC.

This chain connects TRBV28 to TRBJ1-2; 8 nucleotides align to TRBD1. With 6 bases clipped from V and 6 bases from J, the junction kept 15 bases outside the gene matches. There are 16 residues in the CDR3. Germline V gives CDR1 MDHEN, CDR2 SYDVKM. CDR3 amino acids: CASSFGTGQGGNGYTF. The CDR3 nucleotides are TGTGCCAGCAGCTTCGGCACCGGACAGGGCGGGAATGGCTACACCTTC.

This rearrangement joins TRBV4-1 to TRBJ2-5; 8 bases align to TRBD1. The CDR3 sequence is 12 residues long. Germline CDR1 reads MGHRA; CDR2 reads YSYEKL. J gave up 11 bases and V 8 bases, and 10 bases lay outside the gene matches. The CDR3 is CASATGVDEQYF. CDR3 nucleotide sequence: TGCGCCAGCGCGACAGGGGTAGATGAGCAGTACTTC.